This T cell receptor (beta chain) stems from a study of blood T cell repertoires in COVID-19. Study overall: COVID-19 samples, acute and convalescent, were from the United States, Italy and Spain. From T cells, B-cell-depleted T cells, or PBMCs came the material, which was cDNA or gDNA.

In the study's own analysis: Cell counts per sample came from amplifying reference gene primers. Clones were sequenced by immunoSEQ multiplex PCR, and TCRdb holds only the in-frame ones, with some missing. That table supplies the V and J calls and clone size; D and trimming were determined from the DNA. The sample carries fewer than 250,000 clones, roughly nine tenths recorded once. Trimming took off 3 bases at V and 1 base at J, with 11 bases between the two ends. Germline values: CDR1 SEHNR, CDR2 FQNEAQ (reference sequence). CDR3 length equals 15 residues. This sequence joins TRBV7-9 and TRBJ2-3; D ambiguous. This sequence originates from a middle-aged man with acute or convalescent COVID-19. The sample comprised peripheral blood. CDR3 in DNA: TGTGCCAGCAGCTTTCCCCAGTATGGCACAGATACGCAGTATTTT. It is translated as CASSFPQYGTDTQYF.